This is a list of T cell receptor beta chains from one sample in a study of human T cells and chemical hapten exposure. MiXCR was run by TCRdb on the RACE reads, yielding one entry per CDR3 protein. The table has 30,000 to 40,000 distinct CDR3 sequences, approximately 5% seen once; the top ten hold roughly 12%. Sequenced input: whole blood. All receptors derive from a human donor in good health. Some clones in this sample may be carry-over from other donors' samples. CDR3s include the opening cysteine and the closing phenylalanine or tryptophan. D genes are given only for firm matches. The size of a clone is reported for some rows only, either as once, few or many, or as a class for expanded clones.

J gene: TRBJ2-3
clone size: NA
V gene: TRBV6-2/TRBV6-3
D gene: NA
CDR3 protein: CASSYRAADTQYF
CDR3 DNA: TGTGCCAGCAGTTACAGGGCAGCAGATACGCAGTATTTT

J gene: TRBJ2-3
clone size: many
V gene: TRBV5-6
D gene: NA
CDR3 protein: CASSLWSGRTTDTQYF
CDR3 DNA: TGTGCCAGCAGCTTGTGGTCGGGGAGGACCACAGATACGCAGTATTTT

J gene: TRBJ2-5
clone size: many
V gene: TRBV5-6
D gene: NA
CDR3 protein: CASSLGPRSQETQYF
CDR3 DNA: TGTGCCAGCAGCTTGGGCCCACGGTCCCAAGAGACCCAGTACTTC

J gene: TRBJ1-1
clone size: many
V gene: TRBV6-2/TRBV6-3
D gene: TRBD1
CDR3 protein: CASNLQGRNTEAFF
CDR3 DNA: TGTGCCAGTAATTTACAGGGGCGGAACACTGAAGCTTTCTTT

J gene: TRBJ2-3
clone size: many
V gene: TRBV2
D gene: NA
CDR3 protein: CASSEEGRKSDTQYF
CDR3 DNA: TGTGCCAGCAGTGAAGAGGGCAGGAAATCAGATACGCAGTATTTT

J gene: TRBJ2-5
clone size: many
V gene: TRBV10-2
D gene: TRBD1
CDR3 protein: CASRDRGKETQYF
CDR3 DNA: TGCGCCAGCAGGGACAGGGGAAAAGAGACCCAGTACTTC

J gene: TRBJ1-1
clone size: NA
V gene: TRBV6-1
D gene: NA
CDR3 protein: CASSEAVEGTEAFF
CDR3 DNA: TGTGCCAGCAGTGAAGCCGTCGAGGGAACCGAAGCTTTCTTT

J gene: TRBJ1-5
clone size: many
V gene: TRBV23-1
D gene: TRBD1
CDR3 protein: CASSRDRGGNQPQHF
CDR3 DNA: TGCGCCAGCAGCCGGGACAGGGGGGGCAATCAGCCCCAGCATTTT

J gene: TRBJ2-7
clone size: many
V gene: TRBV28
D gene: NA
CDR3 protein: CASSPMGSNPVYEQYF
CDR3 DNA: TGTGCCAGCAGTCCCATGGGGTCAAATCCGGTCTACGAGCAGTACTTC

J gene: TRBJ2-5
clone size: many
V gene: TRBV27
D gene: NA
CDR3 protein: CASSLSLAVQETQYF
CDR3 DNA: TGTGCCAGCAGTTTATCCTTAGCGGTCCAAGAGACCCAGTACTTC

J gene: TRBJ1-2
clone size: many
V gene: TRBV2
D gene: TRBD1
CDR3 protein: CASTTTGGGYTF
CDR3 DNA: TGTGCCAGCACCACGACAGGGGGCGGCTACACCTTC

J gene: TRBJ1-2
clone size: NA
V gene: TRBV3-1
D gene: NA
CDR3 protein: CASSSGPNGGYGYTF
CDR3 DNA: TGTGCCAGCAGCTCTGGCCCCAACGGGGGCTATGGCTACACCTTC

J gene: TRBJ2-5
clone size: NA
V gene: TRBV5-4
D gene: TRBD2
CDR3 protein: CASSFGSGGAETQYF
CDR3 DNA: TGTGCCAGCAGTTTTGGCAGCGGGGGGGCAGAGACCCAGTACTTC

J gene: TRBJ1-1
clone size: many
V gene: TRBV6-1
D gene: TRBD1
CDR3 protein: CASSGRTGDTEAFF
CDR3 DNA: TGTGCCAGCAGTGGCAGGACAGGGGACACTGAAGCTTTCTTT

J gene: TRBJ1-5
clone size: many
V gene: TRBV7-9
D gene: NA
CDR3 protein: CASSLGAGRTNQPQHF
CDR3 DNA: TGTGCCAGCAGCTTAGGGGCAGGCAGGACCAATCAGCCCCAGCATTTT

J gene: TRBJ2-1
clone size: many
V gene: TRBV12-3/TRBV12-4
D gene: TRBD2
CDR3 protein: CASSLEPSGSQFF
CDR3 DNA: TGTGCCAGCAGTTTAGAGCCTAGCGGTTCGCAGTTCTTC

J gene: TRBJ2-5
clone size: NA
V gene: TRBV6-2/TRBV6-3
D gene: TRBD1
CDR3 protein: CASLPGQGKETQYF
CDR3 DNA: TGTGCCAGCCTTCCGGGACAGGGGAAAGAGACCCAGTACTTC

J gene: TRBJ1-5
clone size: many
V gene: TRBV7-2
D gene: NA
CDR3 protein: CASSLSTSPSLPHF
CDR3 DNA: TGTGCCAGCAGCTTATCGACCAGCCCCTCACTACCGCATTTT

J gene: TRBJ2-3
clone size: many
V gene: TRBV20-1
D gene: NA
CDR3 protein: CSARPPAGLNTDTQYF
CDR3 DNA: TGCAGTGCTCGCCCTCCGGCAGGCCTGAACACAGATACGCAGTATTTT

J gene: TRBJ1-1
clone size: NA
V gene: TRBV9
D gene: NA
CDR3 protein: CASSPSGGVEAFF
CDR3 DNA: TGTGCCAGCAGCCCTAGTGGGGGGGTTGAAGCTTTCTTT

J gene: TRBJ1-2
clone size: many
V gene: TRBV7-2
D gene: TRBD1
CDR3 protein: CASSLSGTGLGGYTF
CDR3 DNA: TGTGCCAGCAGCTTATCCGGGACAGGACTTGGGGGCTACACCTTC

J gene: TRBJ1-2
clone size: many
V gene: TRBV21-1
D gene: NA
CDR3 protein: CASSTGGSRGGSYTF
CDR3 DNA: TGTGCCAGCAGCACCGGGGGCTCTCGGGGAGGGAGCTACACCTTC

J gene: TRBJ1-1
clone size: few
V gene: TRBV7-2
D gene: NA
CDR3 protein: CASSLDFVGDTEAFF
CDR3 DNA: TGTGCCAGCAGCTTAGATTTCGTCGGTGACACTGAAGCTTTCTTT

J gene: TRBJ1-1
clone size: many
V gene: TRBV21-1
D gene: NA
CDR3 protein: CASSKWGESPNTEAFF
CDR3 DNA: TGTGCCAGCAGCAAATGGGGGGAGAGCCCGAACACTGAAGCTTTCTTT

J gene: TRBJ1-1
clone size: medium-sized
V gene: TRBV2
D gene: NA
CDR3 protein: CASSLQVNTEAFF
CDR3 DNA: TGTGCCAGCAGTCTCCAGGTGAACACTGAAGCTTTCTTT

J gene: TRBJ1-1
clone size: many
V gene: TRBV10-1
D gene: NA
CDR3 protein: CATAPGRGSEAFF
CDR3 DNA: TGCGCCACCGCTCCGGGCAGAGGATCTGAAGCTTTCTTT

J gene: TRBJ1-6
clone size: few
V gene: TRBV4-1
D gene: NA
CDR3 protein: CASSQGAGTQNSPLHF
CDR3 DNA: TGCGCCAGCAGCCAAGGAGCCGGGACGCAAAATTCACCCCTCCACTTT

J gene: TRBJ2-7
clone size: many
V gene: TRBV12-3/TRBV12-4
D gene: NA
CDR3 protein: CASRFTTGYEQYF
CDR3 DNA: TGTGCCAGCAGGTTCACTACAGGGTACGAGCAGTACTTC

J gene: TRBJ2-5
clone size: many
V gene: TRBV20-1
D gene: NA
CDR3 protein: CSARDGGAQETQYF
CDR3 DNA: TGCAGTGCTAGAGATGGAGGGGCCCAAGAGACCCAGTACTTC

J gene: TRBJ2-6
clone size: NA
V gene: TRBV7-2
D gene: NA
CDR3 protein: CASSRAGGANVLTF
CDR3 DNA: TGTGCCAGCAGCCGAGCTGGGGGGGCCAACGTCCTGACTTTC

J gene: TRBJ2-1
clone size: few
V gene: TRBV10-3
D gene: TRBD2
CDR3 protein: CAITAGTSSAGEQFF
CDR3 DNA: TGTGCCATCACGGCCGGGACTAGCTCAGCCGGTGAGCAGTTCTTC

J gene: TRBJ1-1
clone size: many
V gene: TRBV7-2
D gene: NA
CDR3 protein: CASSSRPSGVEAFF
CDR3 DNA: TGTGCCAGCAGCTCCCGACCTTCAGGGGTTGAAGCTTTCTTT

J gene: TRBJ2-6
clone size: few
V gene: TRBV18
D gene: NA
CDR3 protein: CASSPPRSGANVLTF
CDR3 DNA: TGTGCCAGCTCACCACCGCGCTCTGGGGCCAACGTCCTGACTTTC

J gene: TRBJ2-1
clone size: many
V gene: TRBV12-3/TRBV12-4
D gene: NA
CDR3 protein: CASSLNNEQFF
CDR3 DNA: TGTGCCAGCAGTTTAAACAATGAGCAGTTCTTC

J gene: TRBJ1-2
clone size: many
V gene: TRBV6-5
D gene: TRBD1
CDR3 protein: CASSYSGTANYGYTF
CDR3 DNA: TGTGCCAGCAGTTACTCAGGGACAGCTAACTATGGCTACACCTTC

J gene: TRBJ2-5
clone size: NA
V gene: TRBV29-1
D gene: NA
CDR3 protein: CSVALRLSQETQYF
CDR3 DNA: TGCAGCGTTGCTCTAAGACTATCTCAAGAGACCCAGTACTTC

J gene: TRBJ2-7
clone size: many
V gene: TRBV7-2
D gene: TRBD2
CDR3 protein: CASSPLAGTLYEQYF
CDR3 DNA: TGTGCCAGCAGCCCACTAGCGGGGACCCTCTACGAGCAGTACTTC

J gene: TRBJ1-4
clone size: few
V gene: TRBV3-1
D gene: NA
CDR3 protein: CASSQALRLKNEKLFF
CDR3 DNA: TGTGCCAGCAGCCAAGCTCTTCGACTGAAAAATGAAAAACTGTTTTTT

J gene: TRBJ2-2
clone size: many
V gene: TRBV12-3/TRBV12-4
D gene: TRBD1
CDR3 protein: CASNPWTGSNTGELFF
CDR3 DNA: TGTGCCAGCAACCCTTGGACAGGGTCGAACACCGGGGAGCTGTTTTTT

J gene: TRBJ2-7
clone size: many
V gene: TRBV20-1
D gene: TRBD2
CDR3 protein: CSAVQRGTTYEQYF
CDR3 DNA: TGCAGTGCCGTCCAGCGGGGCACGACCTACGAGCAGTACTTC

J gene: TRBJ2-7
clone size: many
V gene: TRBV28
D gene: NA
CDR3 protein: CASSLWGSVYEQYF
CDR3 DNA: TGTGCCAGCAGTTTGTGGGGTAGCGTCTACGAGCAGTACTTC

J gene: TRBJ2-3
clone size: many
V gene: TRBV29-1
D gene: NA
CDR3 protein: CSGGEDTQYF
CDR3 DNA: TGCAGCGGGGGGGAGGATACGCAGTATTTT

J gene: TRBJ1-5
clone size: many
V gene: TRBV28
D gene: TRBD1
CDR3 protein: CASSPGTGSNQPQHF
CDR3 DNA: TGTGCCAGCAGTCCGGGGACAGGGTCCAATCAGCCCCAGCATTTT

J gene: TRBJ1-2
clone size: many
V gene: TRBV20-1
D gene: NA
CDR3 protein: CSASGAGEYWGYTF
CDR3 DNA: TGCAGTGCTAGTGGGGCAGGGGAATATTGGGGCTACACCTTC

J gene: TRBJ2-7
clone size: few
V gene: TRBV5-4
D gene: TRBD1
CDR3 protein: CASSHGTGISYEQYF
CDR3 DNA: TGTGCCAGCAGCCACGGGACAGGGATCTCCTACGAGCAGTACTTC

J gene: TRBJ1-2
clone size: many
V gene: TRBV6-6
D gene: TRBD1
CDR3 protein: CASSSDREGYTF
CDR3 DNA: TGTGCCAGCAGCTCGGACAGGGAAGGCTACACCTTC

J gene: TRBJ2-2
clone size: few
V gene: TRBV11-2
D gene: NA
CDR3 protein: CASSLLRANTGELFF
CDR3 DNA: TGTGCCAGCAGCTTGCTCAGAGCGAACACCGGGGAGCTGTTTTTT

J gene: TRBJ2-5
clone size: many
V gene: TRBV28
D gene: NA
CDR3 protein: CASRRWETQYF
CDR3 DNA: TGTGCCAGCAGGCGGTGGGAGACCCAGTACTTC

J gene: TRBJ2-5
clone size: many
V gene: TRBV5-4
D gene: NA
CDR3 protein: CASSLPSQETQYF
CDR3 DNA: TGTGCCAGCAGCCTGCCTTCCCAAGAGACCCAGTACTTC

J gene: TRBJ2-1
clone size: many
V gene: TRBV7-2
D gene: TRBD2
CDR3 protein: CASSLGTTIYNEQFF
CDR3 DNA: TGTGCCAGCAGCTTGGGGACTACGATCTACAATGAGCAGTTCTTC

J gene: TRBJ1-2
clone size: many
V gene: TRBV7-2
D gene: NA
CDR3 protein: CASSLIPDGGDGYTF
CDR3 DNA: TGTGCCAGCAGCTTAATTCCGGACGGCGGGGACGGCTACACCTTC